This T cell receptor (beta chain) was recorded in a study of long-term antiretroviral therapy in people with HIV. They ran version v3.0 of the immunoSEQ assay at survey level. Repertoires were generated with immunoSEQ multiplex PCR, while TCRdb's copy carries only in-frame clones and drops some. The sample lists over 20,000 clones, about 82% seen once, with 12% in the top ten. This CDR3 is built from 18 residues. Trimming removed 4 bases from V and 8 bases from J; junction bases left unmatched: 18. Germline V gene data show CDR1 as SGHDT and CDR2 as YYEEEE. The sample here was unsorted PBMCs, taken 1.6 years after starting antiretroviral therapy. The chain is built from TRBV5-6 and TRBJ2-2; the match to TRBD1 covers 9 bases. This TCR was recovered from a middle-aged man with HIV. The CDR3 protein is CASSGGQGMGEFSGELFF. CDR3 DNA: TGTGCCAGCAGCGGCGGACAGGGGATGGGGGAATTTTCGGGGGAGCTGTTTTTT.